The present TCR beta chain was sequenced within a study of OX40 agonist ivuxolimab in advanced cancers. The wider study: Antecedent anti-PD-1, anti-PD-L1 or anti-CTLA-4 therapy was permissible, with roughly 40% having received some. Overall study findings and caveats: Normalized T-cell clonal expansion was also low in a subset of nonresponders. Blood T cells, both CD4+ and CD8+, expanded clonally by week 6 at 0.1 to 3.0 mg/kg.

Turning to this clone: Its antigen is not known.

Patients with a history of autoimmune disease or on systemic immunosuppression were excluded. Here immunoSEQ multiplex PCR was the method, and the copy in TCRdb shows in-frame clones only, minus some. The sample includes 40,000 or so clones, 85% of them seen just once. Germline V lookup: CDR1 LGHNA, CDR2 YNFKEQ. The V gene lost 4 bases and the J gene lost 0 bases, with 16 bases spanning the gap. The CDR3 has 17 residues. V gene TRBV4-2 combines with J gene TRBJ1-3; D is perhaps TRBD1 (5 bases). The sequence was obtained from an adult with an advanced solid tumor such as melanoma, head and neck, liver or kidney cancer. The sequencing used CD4+ or CD8+ T cells sorted from blood, collected in a trial of the OX40 agonist ivuxolimab. The CDR3 protein is CASSPSTGRFSGNTIYF. The DNA of the CDR3 is TGTGCCAGCAGCCCCAGTACAGGAAGATTCTCTGGAAACACCATATATTTT.